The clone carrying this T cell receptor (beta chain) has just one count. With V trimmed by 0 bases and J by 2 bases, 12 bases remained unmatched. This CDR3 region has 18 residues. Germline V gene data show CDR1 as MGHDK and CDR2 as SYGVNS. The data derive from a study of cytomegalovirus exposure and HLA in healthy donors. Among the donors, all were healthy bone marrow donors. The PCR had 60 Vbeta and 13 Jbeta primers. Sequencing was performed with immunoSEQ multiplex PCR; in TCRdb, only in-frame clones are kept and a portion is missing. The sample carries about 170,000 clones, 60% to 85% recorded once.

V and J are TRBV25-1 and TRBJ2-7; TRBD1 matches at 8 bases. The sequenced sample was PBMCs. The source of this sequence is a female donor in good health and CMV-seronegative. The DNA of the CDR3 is TGTGCCAGCAGTGAATATGGCGGCGGCAGGGGGCGTCCCTACGAGCAGTACTTC. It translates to CASSEYGGGRGRPYEQYF.